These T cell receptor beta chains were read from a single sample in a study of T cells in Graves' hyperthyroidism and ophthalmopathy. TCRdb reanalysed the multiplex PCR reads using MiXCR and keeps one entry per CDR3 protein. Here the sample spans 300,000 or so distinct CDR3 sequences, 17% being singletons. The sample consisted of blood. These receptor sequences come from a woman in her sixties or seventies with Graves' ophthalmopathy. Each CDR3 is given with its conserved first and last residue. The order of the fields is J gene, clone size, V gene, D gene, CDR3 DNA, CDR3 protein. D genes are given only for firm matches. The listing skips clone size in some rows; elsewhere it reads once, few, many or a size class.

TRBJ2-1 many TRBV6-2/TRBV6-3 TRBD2 TGTGCCAGCAGTCCAGCGGGACTAGCGGGCCCAACCTACAATGAGCAGTTCTTC CASSPAGLAGPTYNEQFF
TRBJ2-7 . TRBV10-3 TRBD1 TGTGCCATCAGAGACAGGGGCCACGAGCAGTACTTC CAIRDRGHEQYF
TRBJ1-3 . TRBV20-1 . TGCAGTGCTAGAGTCGAGGAGTCTGGGAACACCATATATTTT CSARVEESGNTIYF
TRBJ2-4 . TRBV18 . TGTGCCAGCTCGGCTAAAGGGGGGCAGGACAAAAACATTCAGTACTTC CASSAKGGQDKNIQYF
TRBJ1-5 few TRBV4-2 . TGTGCCAGCAGCCAAGAAGTTGACAGGCTGAATCAGCCCCAGCATTTT CASSQEVDRLNQPQHF
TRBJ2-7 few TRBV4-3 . TGCGCCAGCAGCCAAGAAGTTACAGGGATCACCTACGAGCAGTACTTC CASSQEVTGITYEQYF
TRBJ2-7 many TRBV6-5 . TGTGCCAGCAGTTACCGCCAGGGGTTCTCCTACGAGCAGTACTTC CASSYRQGFSYEQYF
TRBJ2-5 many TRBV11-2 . TGTGCCAGCAGCTCACGCGGGCAGACCCAGTACTTC CASSSRGQTQYF
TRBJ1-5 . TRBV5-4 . TGTGCCAGCAGCCCAGGGATAGCTCAGCCCCAGCATTTT CASSPGIAQPQHF
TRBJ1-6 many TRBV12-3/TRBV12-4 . TGTGCCAGCAAAGTGAGGGATAGGTCACCCCTCCACTTT CASKVRDRSPLHF
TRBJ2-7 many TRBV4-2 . TGTGCCAGCAGCCAAGAGCTATGGGACGAGCAGTACTTC CASSQELWDEQYF
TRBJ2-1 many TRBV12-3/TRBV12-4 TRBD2 TGTGCCAGCAGTCCATGGACTAGCGGGAACTTTGGCAATGAGCAGTTCTTC CASSPWTSGNFGNEQFF
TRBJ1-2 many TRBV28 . TGTGCCAGCAGTTTCTTGACAGCTAACTATGGCTACACCTTC CASSFLTANYGYTF
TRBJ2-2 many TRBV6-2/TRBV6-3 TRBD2 TGTGCCAGCAGCTTGAGCGGGGGGAACACCGGGGAGCTGTTTTTT CASSLSGGNTGELFF
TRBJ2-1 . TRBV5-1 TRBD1 TGCGCCAGCAGCTTACGGGACAGGCCATCGGGAGAGCAGTTCTTC CASSLRDRPSGEQFF
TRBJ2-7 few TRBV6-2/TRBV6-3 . TGTGCCAGCAGTGACCGCCGGGACTCCACACAGTACTTC CASSDRRDSTQYF
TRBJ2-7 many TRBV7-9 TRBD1 TGTGCCAGCAGCCCACAGGGGGCCGAGCAGTACTTC CASSPQGAEQYF
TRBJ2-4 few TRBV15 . TGTGCCACCAGCAGAGATCGGTATTTGGGAATCGGAGACATTCAGTACTTC CATSRDRYLGIGDIQYF
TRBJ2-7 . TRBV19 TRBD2 TGTGCCAGCCGCAAATCGGGCGGGAGCTCCTACGAGCAGTACTTC CASRKSGGSSYEQYF
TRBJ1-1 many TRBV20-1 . TGCAGTGCTAGAGACCCTGCCAACGGGGGCATGAACACTGAAGCTTTCTTT CSARDPANGGMNTEAFF
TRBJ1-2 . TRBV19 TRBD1 TGTGCCAGTAGTATGAACCCCAGGGGGCTCATAGGTGGCTACACCTTC CASSMNPRGLIGGYTF
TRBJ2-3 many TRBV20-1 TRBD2 TGCAGTGCTAGGGGGCTAGCGGGAGTTCGTACAGATACGCAGTATTTT CSARGLAGVRTDTQYF
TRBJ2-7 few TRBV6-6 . TGTGCCAGCAGTTACTCGTCCGTACCGAACTACGAGCAGTACTTC CASSYSSVPNYEQYF
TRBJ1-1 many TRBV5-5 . TGTGCCAGCAGCTTGAGTGAACGGACTGAAGCTTTCTTT CASSLSERTEAFF
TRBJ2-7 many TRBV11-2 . TGTGCCAGCAGCTTAGTGTCAGGTAACTCCTACGAGCAGTACTTC CASSLVSGNSYEQYF
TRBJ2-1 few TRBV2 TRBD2 TGTGCCAGCAGTCCCACTAGCGGGGCTAATCATCGGCAGTTCTTC CASSPTSGANHRQFF
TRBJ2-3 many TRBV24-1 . TGTGCCACCAGTGATCGAAGGGACGGCACAGATACGCAGTATTTT CATSDRRDGTDTQYF
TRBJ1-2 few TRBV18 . TGTGCCAGCTCACCATATTTCGTTGGCACTAACTATGGCTACACCTTC CASSPYFVGTNYGYTF
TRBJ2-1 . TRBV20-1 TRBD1 TGCAGTGCTAGTGGGGGGCAGGGGGCATACAATGAGCAGTTCTTC CSASGGQGAYNEQFF
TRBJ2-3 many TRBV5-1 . TGCGCCAGTCAGCGGGCGGGGAGCACAGATACGCAGTATTTT CASQRAGSTDTQYF
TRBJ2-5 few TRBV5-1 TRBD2 TGCGCCAGCAGCCCGGGGGGGTTAAAAGAGACCCAGTACTTC CASSPGGLKETQYF
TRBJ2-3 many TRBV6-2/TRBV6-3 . TGTGCCAGCAGTTACGATTGGGATACGCAGTATTTT CASSYDWDTQYF
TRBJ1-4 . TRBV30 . TGTGCCTGGAGTGGGAAAACCAGGGGAGGGGAAAAACTGTTTTTT CAWSGKTRGGEKLFF
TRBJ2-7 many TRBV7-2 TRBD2 TGTGCCAGCAGCCCCCGCGCGGGGGGCTACGAGCAGTACTTC CASSPRAGGYEQYF
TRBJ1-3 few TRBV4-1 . TGCGCCAGCAGACCTACAGGAGGCACCATATATTTT CASRPTGGTIYF
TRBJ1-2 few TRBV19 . TGTGCCAGTAGTAGCAGGGGAATGAATGGCTACACCTTC CASSSRGMNGYTF
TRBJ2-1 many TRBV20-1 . TGCAGTGCTGGGCGACAACTACAGTCGAATGAGCAGTTCTTC CSAGRQLQSNEQFF
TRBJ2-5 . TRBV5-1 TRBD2 TGCGCCAGCAGCTTGTGGCCAGCGGGGGGCGGAGAGACCCAGTACTTC CASSLWPAGGGETQYF
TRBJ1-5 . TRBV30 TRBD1 TGTGCCTGGAGTGTGGACAGGGGGAATCAGCCCCAGCATTTT CAWSVDRGNQPQHF
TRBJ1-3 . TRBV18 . TGTGCCAGCTCAGGGCAGGCTGGAAACACCATATATTTT CASSGQAGNTIYF
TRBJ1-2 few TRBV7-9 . TGTGCCAGCACCTCACAACAGGGCGATGGCTACACCTTC CASTSQQGDGYTF
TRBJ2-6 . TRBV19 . TGTGCCAGTAACTATGGGGCCAACGTCCTGACTTTC CASNYGANVLTF
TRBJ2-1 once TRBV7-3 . TGTGCCAGCAGCTTAAATCCGGGGAGCTACAATGAGCAGTTCTTC CASSLNPGSYNEQFF
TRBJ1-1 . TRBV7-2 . TGTGCCAGCAGCCAAGTGTCGCAGGGAGGAACTGAAGCTTTCTTT CASSQVSQGGTEAFF
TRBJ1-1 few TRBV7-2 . TGTGCCAGCAGCTTCGCCGGGACGCCCAACACTGAAGCTTTCTTT CASSFAGTPNTEAFF
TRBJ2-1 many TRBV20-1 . TGCAGTGCTGGCCTTTTTTCCTACAATGAGCAGTTCTTC CSAGLFSYNEQFF
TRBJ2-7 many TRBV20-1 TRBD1 TGCAGTGCTTACGACAGGGGGCGATCCTCCGGTTACGAGCAGTACTTC CSAYDRGRSSGYEQYF
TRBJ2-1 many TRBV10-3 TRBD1 TGTGCCATCAGTGACCCAGGCAGGGGGCAATACAATGAGCAGTTCTTC CAISDPGRGQYNEQFF
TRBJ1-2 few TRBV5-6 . TGTGCCAGCAGCTTGGATGTCAGCGAGTACTATGGCTACACCTTC CASSLDVSEYYGYTF
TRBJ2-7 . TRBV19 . TGTGCCAGTAGTTCCCAGCGGAATACCTACGAGCAGTACTTC CASSSQRNTYEQYF
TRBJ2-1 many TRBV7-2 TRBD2 TGTGCCAGCAGCTCGTCGGGGGGGCCGGGGAATGAGCAGTTCTTC CASSSSGGPGNEQFF
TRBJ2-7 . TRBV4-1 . TGCGCCAGCAGCCAAGCCCTGTCTAACAGCTACGAGCAGTACTTC CASSQALSNSYEQYF
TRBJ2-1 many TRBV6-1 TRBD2 TGTGCCAGCATGGGGACTAGCGGGTCTAGCTCCTACAATGAGCAGTTCTTC CASMGTSGSSSYNEQFF
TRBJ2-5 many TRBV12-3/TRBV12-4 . TGTGCCAGCAGCGCATTTTACGGGGCAGGGCCGGAGACCCAGTACTTC CASSAFYGAGPETQYF